One T cell receptor beta chain is described in this entry. Antigen specificity is unknown. The sample comes from a study of T cells in localized non-small cell lung cancer. Findings of the study overall: Those with higher blood T cell density had longer overall survival. Compared with tumor, uninvolved adjacent lung displayed greater T cell clonality, ranking highest overall. There were a median roughly 60 of the top 100 tumor clones appearing in adjacent lung. Multi-region tumor sequencing was not done, so intratumor heterogeneity could not be excluded.

Produced via immunoSEQ multiplex PCR; TCRdb's table is partial and in-frame only. The sample has some 50,000 clones, roughly 86% seen once. This TCR was sampled from a female donor with stage II lung adenocarcinoma. The sequenced sample was PBMCs, obtained before any cancer treatment.

For the CDR3, the DNA is TGTGCCAGCACCGGAGGGGCTAGCGGGGGCGGGTCCCAGTACTTC. Translated, it gives CASTGGASGGGSQYF. The rearrangement uses TRBV2 and TRBJ2-5; TRBD2 aligns across 10 bases. CDR3 length equals 15 residues. Germline V CDR1 and CDR2: SNHLY, FYNNEI. Trimming cost V 7 bases and J 9 bases; bases outside gene matches: 14.